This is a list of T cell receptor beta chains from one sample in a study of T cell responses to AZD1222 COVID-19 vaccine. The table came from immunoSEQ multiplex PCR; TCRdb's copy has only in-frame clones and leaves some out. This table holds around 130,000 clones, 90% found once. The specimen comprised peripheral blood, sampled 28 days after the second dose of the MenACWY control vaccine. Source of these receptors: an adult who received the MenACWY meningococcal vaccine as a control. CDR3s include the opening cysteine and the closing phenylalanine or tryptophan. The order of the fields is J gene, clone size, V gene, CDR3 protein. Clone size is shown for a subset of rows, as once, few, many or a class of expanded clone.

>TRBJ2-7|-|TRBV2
CASSAGTSGHEQYF
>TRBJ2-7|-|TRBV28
CASRPGTSVPNEQYF
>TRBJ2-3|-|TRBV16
CASSQSGATDTQYF
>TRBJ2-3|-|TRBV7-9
CASSLAMSSPTDTQYF
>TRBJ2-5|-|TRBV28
CASSLLPSHETQYF
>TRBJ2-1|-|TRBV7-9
CASSFQVRGTSGSNEQFF
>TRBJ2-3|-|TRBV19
CASSIVGSTDTQYF
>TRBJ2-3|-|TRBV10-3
CAISSPSTDTQYF
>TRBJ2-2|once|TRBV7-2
CASSSTPAGELFF
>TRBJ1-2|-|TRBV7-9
CASSLTGTGGNYGYTF
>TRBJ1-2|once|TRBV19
CASSMRNLDRGVHYGYTF
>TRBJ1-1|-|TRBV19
CASSRMAEAFF
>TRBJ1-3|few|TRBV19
CASSSSGSGNTIYF
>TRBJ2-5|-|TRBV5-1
CASSPRVAGPQETQYF
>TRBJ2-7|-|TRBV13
CASSLEKEAGYEQYF
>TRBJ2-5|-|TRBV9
CASSQSGPGRETQYF
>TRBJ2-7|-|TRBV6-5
CASSFDPSGVPYEQYF
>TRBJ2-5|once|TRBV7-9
CASSLDSVTGTQYF
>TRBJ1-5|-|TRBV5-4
CASSRQGDGQPQHF
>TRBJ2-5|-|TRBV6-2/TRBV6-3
CASSSRESETQYF
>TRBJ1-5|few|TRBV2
CASSGQANQPQHF
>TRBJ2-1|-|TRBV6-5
CASSTLAGGYNEQFF
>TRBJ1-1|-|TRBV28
CAGAGQNLGTEAFF
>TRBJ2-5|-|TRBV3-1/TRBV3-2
CASSQGGDQETQYF
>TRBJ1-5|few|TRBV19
CASSRDSEFSNQPQHF
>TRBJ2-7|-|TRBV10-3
CAISESLKRLDSYEQYF
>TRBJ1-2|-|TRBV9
CASSVGTTWGYGYTF
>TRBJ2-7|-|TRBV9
CASSPEMVGGGSYEQYF